This passage covers 6 T cell receptor beta chains from one sample sequenced in a study of blood T cell repertoires in COVID-19. Libraries were prepared by immunoSEQ multiplex PCR; TCRdb keeps only in-frame clonotypes and omits some of them. Of around 44,000 clones in the sample, 92% are singletons; the top ten hold 9.5% to 15%. Specimen: peripheral blood. The receptors here all came from a human donor in a cohort sampled during active COVID-19.

The V gene is TRBV30, the J gene TRBJ1-1; D gene ambiguous. V lost 4 bases, J lost 7 bases, and 16 bases lay in between. The germline CDR1 and CDR2 sequences are GTSNPN and SVGIG (reference sequence). CDR3 length: 13 residues. This CDR3 reads CAWTGGVRGEAFF. The CDR3 bases are TGTGCCTGGACTGGAGGAGTTCGGGGTGAAGCTTTCTTT.

This clone turned up a few times. The CDR3 DNA reads TGTGCCAGCAGCCAAGTCGGGACAGGGGAGTACAATGAGCAGTTCTTC. This translates into CASSQVGTGEYNEQFF. The chain combines TRBV4-2 with TRBJ2-1; TRBD1 aligns across 10 bases. With V trimmed by 1 base and J by 4 bases, 4 bases remained unmatched. This CDR3 spans 16 amino acids. The germline gives CDR1 LGHNA, CDR2 YNFKEQ.

The chain joins TRBV4-3 to TRBJ2-4; 9 bases agree with TRBD1. The V segment lost 1 base and the J segment 7 bases; nucleotides outside the gene matches: 8. This CDR3 region has 16 residues. Germline CDR1 and CDR2: LGHNA and YSLEER. Written as DNA, the CDR3 is TGCGCCAGCAGCCAAGGAGCTGCAGGGACAGGGAACATTCAGTACTTC. It yields the protein CASSQGAAGTGNIQYF.

The V gene is TRBV7-8, the J gene TRBJ1-4; D remains unclear. The CDR3 sequence is 13 residues long. Germline V CDR1 and CDR2: SGHVS, FQNEAQ. V was clipped by 1 base and J by 7 bases, with 7 bases between them. The DNA of the CDR3 is TGTGCCAGCAGCTTAGGACAACGTGAAAAACTGTTTTTT. Translated: CASSLGQREKLFF.

V and J are TRBV14 and TRBJ1-1; perhaps TRBD1 as D (6 bases). CDR1 is SGHDN, CDR2 FVKESK, per germline. This CDR3 contains 13 residues. The ends were cut back, 4 bases at V and 0 bases at J, with 6 bases in the middle. CDR3 region: CASSRTVNTEAFF. The CDR3 nucleotides are TGTGCCAGCAGCCGGACAGTGAACACTGAAGCTTTCTTT.

This clone occurred a few times. The chain carries TRBV7-2 and TRBJ2-7; D unclear. The CDR3 length is 14 residues. The germline V and J ends were trimmed by 8 bases and 3 bases, with 17 bases remaining between them. Germline CDR1 and CDR2: SGHTA and FQGNSA. This chain's CDR3 is CASQPFRGGYEQYF. Here the CDR3 DNA reads TGTGCCAGCCAGCCTTTCCGAGGTGGCTACGAGCAGTACTTC.